What follows describes a single TCR beta chain. No antigen is known for it. The data stem from a study of vaccination effects on CD4 cells after COVID-19. This CDR3 is 19 amino acids long. Germline CDR1 and CDR2: LGHNA and YSLEER. Trimming removed 0 bases at V and 0 bases at J, with 15 bases between. Study outcomes and limitations: There was marked clonal contraction among infection- and vaccine-induced clones late after vaccination.

Expansion of antigen-specific CD4+ T cells with viral peptide pools was carried out by the ViraFEST assay before sequencing. Subsequent to a culture period of about nine days, CD4+ T cells were isolated. All study participants received two doses of BNT162b2 or mRNA-1273 vaccine. Fresh IL-2-containing medium replaced half the medium on days 3 and 7. Assay: immunoSEQ multiplex PCR; the TCRdb copy retains only in-frame clones and omits some. The table shows roughly 59,000 clones, with approximately 78% occurring only once. Sequenced material: CD4+ T cells from PBMCs cultured with HCoV-OC43 spike peptides, taken after COVID-19 vaccination. Subset specified: HCoV-OC43 spike overlapping peptide pool stimulation. V usage is TRBV4-3 and J usage is TRBJ2-6, with D perhaps TRBD1 (5 bases). The TCR originated in a human donor who received a COVID-19 vaccine. In DNA, the CDR3 is TGCGCCAGCAGCCAAGATTTGGCAGGGTTGAGCTCTGGGGCCAACGTCCTGACTTTC. Translation: CASSQDLAGLSSGANVLTF.